This T cell receptor (beta chain) was sequenced for a study of identical twins. Study-wide findings and caveats: Cross-sectional statistical analysis, not tracking of the same donors, underpinned the conclusions. Researchers reported excess low generation probability among twin-shared out-of-frame alpha sequences. Zero-insertion analyses were open to partial confounding by invariant MAIT and iNKT cells.

A universal primer site came from template switching; cDNA carried unique molecular identifiers. Via MiXCR, TCRdb re-called the 5' RACE reads, giving one row per CDR3 protein. The table includes more than 650,000 distinct CDR3 sequences, 6.1% detected once. This clonotype was observed a few times. Its antigen is undetermined. Trimming took 4 bases from V and 6 from J, leaving 17 bases between them. The CDR3 spans 14 residues. Germline V lookup: CDR1 SGHDT, CDR2 YYEEEE. Specimen: naive T cells sorted from blood. This TCR was recovered from a man younger than 35 in good health. The genes are TRBV5-6 and TRBJ2-7; a weak D match, TRBD2 (6 bases). The CDR3 protein is CASSKAGGSGEQYV. Written as DNA, the CDR3 is TGTGCCAGCAGCAAGGCTGGAGGGAGCGGCGAGCAGTACGTC.